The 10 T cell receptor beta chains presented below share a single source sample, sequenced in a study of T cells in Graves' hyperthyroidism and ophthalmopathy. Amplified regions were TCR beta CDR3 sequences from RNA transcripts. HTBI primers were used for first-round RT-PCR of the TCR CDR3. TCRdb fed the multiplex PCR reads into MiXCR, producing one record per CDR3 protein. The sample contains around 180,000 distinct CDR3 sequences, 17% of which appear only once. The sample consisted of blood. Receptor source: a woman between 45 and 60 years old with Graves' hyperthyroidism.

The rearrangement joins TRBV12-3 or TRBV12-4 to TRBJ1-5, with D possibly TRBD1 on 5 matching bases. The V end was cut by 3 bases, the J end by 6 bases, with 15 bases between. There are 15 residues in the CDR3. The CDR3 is CASSFRAGNFQPQHF. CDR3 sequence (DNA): TGTGCCAGCAGTTTTCGGGCAGGGAATTTTCAGCCCCAGCATTTT.

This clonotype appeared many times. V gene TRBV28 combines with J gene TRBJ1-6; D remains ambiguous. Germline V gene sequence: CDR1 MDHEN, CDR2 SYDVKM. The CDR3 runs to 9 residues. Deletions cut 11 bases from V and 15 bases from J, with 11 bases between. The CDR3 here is CAAGILLHF. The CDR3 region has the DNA TGTGCCGCCGGGATTCTCCTCCACTTT.

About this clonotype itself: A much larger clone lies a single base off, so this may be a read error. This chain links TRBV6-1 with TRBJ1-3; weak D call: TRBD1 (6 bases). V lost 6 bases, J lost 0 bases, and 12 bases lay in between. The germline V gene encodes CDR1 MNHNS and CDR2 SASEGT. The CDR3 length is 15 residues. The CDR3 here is CASRGARSSGNTIYF. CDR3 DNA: TGTGCCAGCAGGGGGGCCAGGAGCTCTGGAAACACCATATATTTT.

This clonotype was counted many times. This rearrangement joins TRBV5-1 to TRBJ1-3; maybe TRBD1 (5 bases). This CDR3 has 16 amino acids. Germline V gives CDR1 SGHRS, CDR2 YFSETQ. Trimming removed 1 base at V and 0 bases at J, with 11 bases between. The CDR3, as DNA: TGCGCCAGCAGCTTGCCAGGGCTCAGCTCTGGAAACACCATATATTTT. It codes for CASSLPGLSSGNTIYF.

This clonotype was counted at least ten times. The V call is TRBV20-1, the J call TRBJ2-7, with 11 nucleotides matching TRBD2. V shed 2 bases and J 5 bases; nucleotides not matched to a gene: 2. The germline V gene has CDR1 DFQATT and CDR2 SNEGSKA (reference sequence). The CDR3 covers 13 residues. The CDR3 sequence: CSARTSGGNEQYF. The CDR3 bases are TGCAGTGCTAGAACTAGCGGGGGAAACGAGCAGTACTTC.

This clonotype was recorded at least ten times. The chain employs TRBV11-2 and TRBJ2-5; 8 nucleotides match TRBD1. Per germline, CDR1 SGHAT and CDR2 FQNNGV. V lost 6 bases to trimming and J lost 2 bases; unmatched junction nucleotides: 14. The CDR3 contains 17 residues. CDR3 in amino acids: CASSPKTADRGQETQYF. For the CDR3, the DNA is TGTGCCAGCAGTCCTAAGACCGCAGACAGGGGACAAGAGACCCAGTACTTC.

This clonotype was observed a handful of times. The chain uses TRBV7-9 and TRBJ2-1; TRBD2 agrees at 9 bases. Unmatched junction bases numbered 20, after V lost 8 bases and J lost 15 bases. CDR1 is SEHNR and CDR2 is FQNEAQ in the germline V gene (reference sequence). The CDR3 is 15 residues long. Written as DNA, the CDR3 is TGTGCCAGCGGCCCCGGGGGGATAGCGGGGGCAAGGCTGTTCTTC. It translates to CASGPGGIAGARLFF. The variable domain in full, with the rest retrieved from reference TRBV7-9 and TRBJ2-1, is DTGVSQNPRHKITKRGQNVTFRCDPISEHNRLYWYRQTLGQGPEFLTYFQNEAQLEKSRLLSDRFSAERPKGSFSTLEIQRTEQGDSAMYLCASGPGGIAGARLFFGPGTRLTVL.

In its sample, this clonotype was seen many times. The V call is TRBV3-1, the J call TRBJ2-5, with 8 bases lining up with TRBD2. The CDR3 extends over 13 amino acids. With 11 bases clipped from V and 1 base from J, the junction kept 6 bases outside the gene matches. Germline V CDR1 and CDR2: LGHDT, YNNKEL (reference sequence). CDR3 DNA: TGTGCCTCCAGGGCGGGGGGCCAAGAGACCCAGTACTTC. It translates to CASRAGGQETQYF.

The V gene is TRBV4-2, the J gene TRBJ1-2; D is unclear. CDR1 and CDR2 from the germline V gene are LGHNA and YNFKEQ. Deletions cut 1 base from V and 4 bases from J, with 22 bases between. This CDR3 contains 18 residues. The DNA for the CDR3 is TGTGCCAGCAGCCAAGTCTCCGGGTATCGTAGGGATAGCTATGGCTACACCTTC. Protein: CASSQVSGYRRDSYGYTF.

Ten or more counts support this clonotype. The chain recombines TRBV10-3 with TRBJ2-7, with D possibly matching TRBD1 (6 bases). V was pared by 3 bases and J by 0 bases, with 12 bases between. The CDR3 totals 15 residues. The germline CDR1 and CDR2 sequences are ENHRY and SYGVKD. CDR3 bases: TGTGCCATCAGTGAAGGGCAGGGGCTCTCCTACGAGCAGTACTTC. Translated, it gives CAISEGQGLSYEQYF.